Below, 12 T cell receptor beta chains from the same sample are listed, as sequenced in a study of shared clonotypes between healthy human individuals. Method: immunoSEQ multiplex PCR; TCRdb's copy keeps in-frame clones and lacks some. The sample records around 500,000 clones, 79% being singletons. Sequenced: PBMCs. The receptors here all came from a woman in her 40s in good health. Some clones in this sample may be carry-over from other donors' samples.

The chain joins TRBV6-1 to TRBJ1-5; 8 nucleotides match TRBD1. Germline V gene data show CDR1 as MNHNS and CDR2 as SASEGT. Trimming at V came to 6 bases and at J to 4 bases, leaving 2 bases not matched to a gene. The CDR3 spans 13 residues. CDR3 sequence: CASRGQGNQPQHF. The CDR3 nucleotides are TGTGCCAGCAGAGGACAGGGAAATCAGCCCCAGCATTTT.

V gene TRBV18 combines with J gene TRBJ1-1, with TRBD1 matching over 8 bases. J was trimmed by 5 bases and V by 3 bases; bases with no gene match: 8. Looked up from germline, CDR1 is KGHSH and CDR2 is LQKENI. This CDR3 comprises 15 residues. The CDR3 here is CASSPGDRGETEAFF. DNA of the CDR3: TGTGCCAGCTCACCCGGCGACAGGGGTGAAACTGAAGCTTTCTTT.

The rearrangement joins TRBV7-2 to TRBJ2-5; D unclear. Looked up from germline, CDR1 is SGHTA and CDR2 is FQGNSA. The CDR3 length is 13 residues. V was cut by 5 bases and J by 5 bases, with 12 bases left in between. The CDR3 reads CASSPGDRETQYF. DNA for the CDR3: TGTGCCAGCAGCCCGGGTGATAGGGAGACCCAGTACTTC.

The rearrangement links TRBV5-1 to TRBJ2-2; D perhaps matches TRBD2 (5 bases). The V gene lost 7 bases and the J gene lost 0 bases, with 16 bases spanning the gap. CDR3 length: 16 amino acids. The germline gives CDR1 SGHRS, CDR2 YFSETQ. CDR3 loop: CASYRGAQANTGELFF. In DNA form, the CDR3 reads TGCGCCAGCTACCGGGGAGCGCAGGCGAACACCGGGGAGCTGTTTTTT.

CDR3 sequence reads: CASSGRNQPQHF. The CDR3 DNA reads as TGTGCCAGCTCGGGACGGAATCAGCCCCAGCATTTT. The chain couples TRBV6-6 to TRBJ1-5, with TRBD1 as a possible D gene (5 bases). CDR1 MNHNY and CDR2 SVGAGI come from the germline V gene (reference sequence). The CDR3 consists of 12 residues. Trimming stripped 8 bases from V and 4 bases from J, with 9 bases between.

V gene TRBV7-8 combines with J gene TRBJ1-4, with TRBD1 matching over 7 bases. The CDR3 consists of 17 residues. Germline loops: CDR1 SGHVS, CDR2 FQNEAQ. V lost 1 base to trimming and J lost 6 bases; unmatched junction nucleotides: 11. CDR3 protein: CASSLGRGLRLDEKLFF. The DNA for the CDR3 is TGTGCCAGCAGCTTAGGAAGGGGGCTCCGGTTAGATGAAAAACTGTTTTTT.

The chain joins TRBV7-2 to TRBJ2-7, with D possibly being TRBD1 (5 bases). Per germline, CDR1 SGHTA and CDR2 FQGNSA. The length of the CDR3 is 13 residues. With 1 base removed from V and 7 bases from J, the gap between germline ends came to 11 bases. As DNA, the CDR3 is TGTGCCAGCAGCTTAGAACGACAGTTAGAGCAGTACTTC. Translated, it gives CASSLERQLEQYF.

The gene calls are TRBV7-6 and TRBJ2-1; D may be TRBD1 or TRBD2 (5 bases each). Looked up from germline, CDR1 is SGHVS and CDR2 is FNYEAQ. CDR3 size: 12 residues. The V and J ends lost 5 bases and 9 bases respectively, with 11 bases between them. The CDR3: CASSPPRGEQFF. The CDR3 nucleotides are TGTGCCAGCAGCCCACCGAGGGGTGAGCAGTTCTTC.

The chain has TRBV6-6 and TRBJ1-1; D is uncertain. This CDR3 comprises 14 residues. V dropped 6 bases and J dropped 2 bases, with 13 bases sitting between them. The germline gives CDR1 MNHNY, CDR2 SVGAGI (reference sequence). The CDR3 loop is CASSLDGVNTEAFF. Here the CDR3 DNA reads TGTGCCAGCAGCCTCGATGGGGTAAACACTGAAGCTTTCTTT.

This clone was counted once. The chain recombines TRBV6-4 with TRBJ1-2; D perhaps matches TRBD1 (6 bases). There are 17 residues in the CDR3. Germline V lookup: CDR1 MRHNA, CDR2 SNTAGT. V was shortened by 6 bases and J by 3 bases, with 23 bases between the two germline ends. CDR3 loop: CASSPRGSVNDYYGYTF. In DNA form, the CDR3 reads TGTGCCAGCAGCCCCAGGGGTTCCGTAAATGACTACTATGGCTACACCTTC.

This chain links TRBV27 with TRBJ2-2; 9 bases align to TRBD1. The germline CDR1 and CDR2 sequences are MNHEY and SMNVEV (reference sequence). With 10 bases clipped from V and 6 bases from J, the junction kept 18 bases outside the gene matches. The length of the CDR3 is 17 residues. CDR3 bases: TGTGCCACCATAAATCGGGTCGGGACAGGGTTCCCCGGGGAGCTGTTTTTT. Its protein product is CATINRVGTGFPGELFF.

The chain is built from TRBV10-3 and TRBJ2-5; tentative D call: TRBD1 (6 bases). The DNA end is a closer match to TRBJ2-7, so the J assignment may be wrong. CDR1 and CDR2 from the germline V gene are ENHRY and SYGVKD. This CDR3 has 16 residues. In DNA form, the CDR3 reads TGTGCCATCAGTGATCATTTGGGGCAGGGGTCCTACGAGCAGTACTTC. Translated, it gives CAISDHLGQGSYEQYF.